These 12 T cell receptor beta chains share one sample of origin, sequenced in a study of blood T cell repertoires in COVID-19. This table comes from immunoSEQ multiplex PCR, and its TCRdb copy is limited to in-frame clones, with some not included. The sample has around 70,000 clones; more than 75% are singletons. Sequenced sample: peripheral blood. The receptors derive from a woman between 18 and 29 years old with acute or convalescent COVID-19.

This chain links TRBV3-1 (or the pseudogene TRBV3-2) with TRBJ2-1; D gene ambiguous. V was pared by 0 bases and J by 4 bases, with 10 bases between. This CDR3 has 15 residues. Germline V gene lookup returns CDR1 LGHDT and CDR2 YNNKEL (reference sequence). The DNA of the CDR3 is TGTGCCAGCAGCCAAGATGTGGGCAATTACAATGAGCAGTTCTTC. This translates into CASSQDVGNYNEQFF.

A few counts support this clone. The genes are TRBV5-1 and TRBJ1-4; 8 bases are shared with TRBD1. V lost 2 bases to trimming and J lost 8 bases; unmatched junction nucleotides: 8. The CDR3 sequence is 15 residues long. In germline, CDR1 is SGHRS, CDR2 YFSETQ. CDR3 sequence reads: CASSFTTGTGEKLFF. Written as DNA, the CDR3 is TGCGCCAGCAGCTTTACGACCGGGACAGGCGAAAAACTGTTTTTT.

J is TRBJ2-7 and V is TRBV14; 9 bases fit TRBD2. The CDR3 has 20 residues. CDR1 and CDR2 from the germline V gene are SGHDN and FVKESK. V dropped 1 base and J dropped 2; count of bases not matched to a gene: 18. The CDR3 sequence: CASSQGWDPAGGHPTYEQYF. CDR3 coding DNA: TGTGCCAGCAGCCAAGGCTGGGATCCTGCGGGGGGGCACCCCACCTACGAGCAGTACTTC.

This sequence joins TRBV28 and TRBJ1-1; D possibly corresponds to TRBD1 (6 bases). This CDR3 spans 15 amino acids. Trimming took 6 bases from V and 1 from J, leaving 15 bases between them. Germline V gene sequence: CDR1 MDHEN, CDR2 SYDVKM. CDR3 residues: CASSLTGLRNTEAFF. Here the CDR3 DNA reads TGTGCCAGCAGCTTAACAGGGCTTCGGAACACTGAAGCTTTCTTT.

The chain combines TRBV28 with TRBJ1-5, with D unresolved. V was cut by 2 bases and J by 1 base, with 15 bases left in between. The CDR3 is 17 amino acids. Germline CDR1 MDHEN, CDR2 SYDVKM. CDR3 sequence (DNA): TGTGCCAGCAGTTTAATGCCGCTAGTGATCAGCAATCAGCCCCAGCATTTT. This translates into CASSLMPLVISNQPQHF.

The rearrangement joins TRBV12-3 or TRBV12-4 to TRBJ1-1; D is ambiguous. V was clipped by 2 bases and J by 3 bases, with 7 bases between them. The CDR3 sequence is 13 residues long. The CDR3 DNA sequence: TGTGCCAGCAGTTTAAGGCGGTACACTGAAGCTTTCTTT. Translating gives CASSLRRYTEAFF.

Regarding this clone: The limits of the CDR3 on the DNA are not certain, so only TCRdb's listed CDR3 is given. V is TRBV2 and J is TRBJ2-7; the D call in the table, TRBD1, was not verified against the DNA. Germline CDR1 reads SNHLY; CDR2 reads FYNNEI. The CDR3 extends over 15 residues, inclusive of both ends. The CDR3 spells CASSSSTGGVHEQYF.

This chain uses TRBV3-1 (or the pseudogene TRBV3-2) with TRBJ1-2; possible D gene TRBD1, 5 bases. Germline CDR1 reads LGHDT; CDR2 reads YNNKEL (reference sequence). The CDR3 sequence is 16 residues long. Trimming took 0 bases from V and 5 from J, leaving 16 bases between them. CDR3 in DNA: TGTGCCAGCAGCCAAGATATTTTGGGCGGGGGATATGGCTACACCTTC. Its translation is CASSQDILGGGYGYTF.

The V gene is TRBV19, the J gene TRBJ1-5; 10 bases line up with TRBD1. The CDR3 runs 15 residues. The V and J ends lost 7 bases and 6 bases, in that order; junction bases with no gene match: 9. Looked up from germline, CDR1 is LNHDA and CDR2 is SQIVND (reference sequence). CDR3 amino acids: CASNARDRGFQPQHF. CDR3 nucleotide sequence: TGTGCCAGTAATGCTCGGGACAGGGGATTTCAGCCCCAGCATTTT.

This clone was seen once. The V and J genes are TRBV6-6 and TRBJ1-3; the match to TRBD1 covers 7 bases. V gave up 0 bases and J gave up 7 bases; unmatched junction bases: 6. The germline CDR1 and CDR2 sequences are MNHNY and SVGAGI (reference sequence). The CDR3 is 15 residues long. CDR3 amino acids: CASSYSRQGGNTIYF. The CDR3, as DNA: TGTGCCAGCAGTTACTCGAGACAGGGTGGTAACACCATATATTTT.

The genes are TRBV24-1 and TRBJ1-1, with TRBD1 matching 7 bases. Looked up from germline, CDR1 is KGHDR and CDR2 is SFDVKD. Losses at the gene ends were 3 bases for V and 3 bases for J; bases not matched to a gene: 6. This CDR3 is 15 amino acids long. The CDR3, as DNA: TGTGCCACCAGTGATATACAGGGGTGGTACACTGAAGCTTTCTTT. This sequence encodes CATSDIQGWYTEAFF.

The V and J genes are TRBV10-1 and TRBJ2-5; D might be TRBD1 (5 bases). This CDR3 has 13 amino acids. Germline CDR1 is WNHNN and CDR2 is SYGVQD (reference sequence). The V and J ends lost 8 bases and 5 bases respectively, with 15 bases between them. The CDR3, as DNA: TGCGCCAGCCTTCTTTCTCACAGGGAGACCCAGTACTTC. Translation: CASLLSHRETQYF.